What follows are 19 T cell receptor beta chains derived from one specimen sequenced in a study of spatial heterogeneity in lung cancer. TCRdb processed the 5' RACE reads anew with MiXCR; each CDR3 protein has one entry. The table records 35,000 to 55,000 distinct CDR3 sequences, approximately 7% of them present only once. Specified time point: sample taken at primary tumor resection. From tumor, nontumor lung or frozen PBMC, whole RNA was taken unsorted for sequencing. Sequences were derived from PBMCs, sampled at surgery. The source of these receptors is a female donor with early-stage non-small cell lung cancer.

The genes are TRBV20-1 and TRBJ2-3; D possibly corresponds to TRBD1 (6 bases). Germline CDR1 reads DFQATT; CDR2 reads SNEGSKA (reference sequence). The CDR3 loop spans 14 amino acids. V was clipped by 3 bases and J by 8 bases, with 18 bases between them. CDR3 coding DNA: TGCAGTGCTAGGGGGGAACTCACACAGGGTACGCAGTATTTT. This gives the protein CSARGELTQGTQYF.

Details on this clonotype: A read error may explain this, as a much larger clone is one base away. The chain combines TRBV4-3 with TRBJ1-1; D unclear. The germline V gene encodes CDR1 LGHNA and CDR2 YSLEER. Trimming pared 0 bases from V and 3 bases from J, leaving 14 bases between. CDR3 size: 16 residues. CDR3 coding DNA: TGCGCCAGCAGCCAAGAGATCTTTAGGGTTTACACTGAAGCTTTCTTT. Encoded protein: CASSQEIFRVYTEAFF.

The V and J genes are TRBV5-4 and TRBJ1-2; D is undetermined. The length of the CDR3 is 15 residues. Germline CDR1 reads SGHNT; CDR2 reads YYREEE (reference sequence). V lost 0 bases and J lost 2, with 11 bases in between. The chain's CDR3 is CASSLAVPYNYGYTF. CDR3 DNA: TGTGCCAGCAGCTTGGCAGTGCCCTACAACTATGGCTACACCTTC.

This clonotype showed up just a few times. The chain links TRBV7-8 to TRBJ2-3; 7 bases map to TRBD1. CDR3 length: 15 residues. After removal of 5 bases from V and 1 base from J, the junction contained 6 bases not matched to a gene. The V gene's germline CDR1 is SGHVS and CDR2 FQNEAQ. This chain's CDR3 is CASSRGTAGTDTQYF. In nucleotides, the CDR3 is TGTGCCAGCAGCCGTGGGACAGCCGGCACAGATACGCAGTATTTT.

This clonotype was found many times. The V call is TRBV7-9, the J call TRBJ2-7; D is unresolved. The V gene lost 3 bases and the J gene lost 2 bases, with 8 bases spanning the gap. Germline V gene sequence: CDR1 SEHNR, CDR2 FQNEAQ (reference sequence). This CDR3 is built from 13 residues. The CDR3 DNA sequence: TGTGCCAGCAGCTTCGGGTCGACCTACGAGCAGTACTTC. It yields the protein CASSFGSTYEQYF.

This chain connects TRBV20-1 to TRBJ1-6, with D maybe TRBD1 (5 bases). Germline CDR1 is DFQATT and CDR2 is SNEGSKA (reference sequence). This CDR3 has 13 amino acids. Trimming took off 6 bases at V and 7 bases at J, with 13 bases between the two ends. DNA for the CDR3: TGCAGTGCCACCGGGACGGGGAATTCACCCCTCCACTTT. The encoded protein is CSATGTGNSPLHF.

This clonotype was picked up many times. The V call is TRBV25-1, the J call TRBJ2-7; tentatively, D is TRBD1 (6 bases). The V gene lost 9 bases and the J gene lost 2 bases, with 11 bases spanning the gap. Germline V gives CDR1 MGHDK, CDR2 SYGVNS. This CDR3 is built from 12 residues. CDR3 nucleotide sequence: TGTGCCAGTGGACAGCAGGCCTACGAGCAGTACTTC. Translation: CASGQQAYEQYF.

J is TRBJ2-1 and V is TRBV7-3; 9 bases map to TRBD2. Germline V CDR1 and CDR2: SGHTA, FQGTGA. This CDR3 has 16 residues. The ends lost 3 bases at V and 0 bases at J; junction bases unmatched: 3. The CDR3 bases are TGTGCCAGCAGCTTTAGCGGGGGCGGCTCCTACAATGAGCAGTTCTTC. Protein: CASSFSGGGSYNEQFF.

This clonotype was seen many times. This sequence joins TRBV9 and TRBJ1-1; D gene ambiguous. The CDR3 runs 16 residues. V lost 0 bases, J lost 0 bases, and 12 bases lay in between. CDR1 SGDLS and CDR2 YYNGEE come from the germline V gene. The CDR3 reads CASSVGVRAVNTEAFF. The CDR3 nucleotides are TGTGCCAGCAGCGTAGGAGTCCGAGCCGTGAACACTGAAGCTTTCTTT.

This clonotype has a handful of counts. The chain joins TRBV6-5 to TRBJ2-1, with D possibly matching TRBD1 (6 bases). Germline-derived CDR1 and CDR2 are MNHEY and SVGAGI. The CDR3 is 15 residues long. V gave up 2 bases and J gave up 5 bases, with 13 bases separating them. CDR3 protein: CASSYSQGYNNEQFF. In nucleotides, the CDR3 is TGTGCCAGCAGTTACAGCCAGGGGTACAACAATGAGCAGTTCTTC.

This clonotype was counted ten times or more. V gene TRBV7-2 combines with J gene TRBJ1-5; D is undetermined. Per germline, CDR1 SGHTA and CDR2 FQGNSA. CDR3 length: 15 amino acids. V was pared by 2 bases and J by 3 bases, with 11 bases between. The CDR3 spells CASSLIFGLNQPQHF. The CDR3 bases are TGTGCCAGCAGCTTAATCTTCGGACTCAATCAGCCCCAGCATTTT.

This clonotype was seen ten or more times. The chain carries TRBV3-1 and TRBJ1-1, with 9 bases matching TRBD1. Germline V gene sequence: CDR1 LGHDT, CDR2 YNNKEL (reference sequence). This CDR3 has 14 amino acids. Trimming removed 6 bases from V and 5 bases from J; junction bases left unmatched: 7. CDR3 bases: TGTGCCAGCAGGCCGGGACAGGGAGGAACTGAAGCTTTCTTT. This encodes CASRPGQGGTEAFF.

This clonotype was detected ten times or more. This chain uses TRBV3-1 with TRBJ1-4; unclear D gene. Germline V gene sequence: CDR1 LGHDT, CDR2 YNNKEL (reference sequence). V lost 5 bases, J lost 6 bases, and 4 bases lay in between. The CDR3 loop spans 11 amino acids. CDR3 in amino acids: CASSFYEKLFF. CDR3 DNA: TGTGCCAGCAGCTTCTATGAAAAACTGTTTTTT.

This clonotype was detected ten times or more. V usage is TRBV12-3 or TRBV12-4 and J usage is TRBJ1-2, with a tentative D call TRBD1 (5 bases). CDR3 size: 12 residues. V was cut by 6 bases and J by 8 bases, with 13 bases left in between. DNA for the CDR3: TGTGCCAGCAGCCAGGGAGTAAGGGGCTACACCTTC. Protein: CASSQGVRGYTF.

This clonotype was seen many times. The chain carries TRBV19 and TRBJ1-5, with D possibly TRBD1 on 5 matching bases. The CDR3 contains 14 residues. Trimming cost V 10 bases and J 0 bases, with 13 bases left between them. The germline gives CDR1 LNHDA, CDR2 SQIVND (reference sequence). The CDR3 DNA sequence: TGTGCCACCCGACAGCCATATAGCAATCAGCCCCAGCATTTT. It specifies CATRQPYSNQPQHF.

J is TRBJ1-1 and V is TRBV30; no firm D call. This CDR3 region has 12 residues. V was trimmed by 1 base and J by 0 bases, leaving 3 bases between them. Germline-derived CDR1 and CDR2 are GTSNPN and SVGIG (reference sequence). CDR3 amino acids: CAWSGMNTEAFF. The CDR3 coding sequence is TGTGCCTGGAGTGGGATGAACACTGAAGCTTTCTTT.

The chain uses TRBV3-1 and TRBJ2-2; possibly TRBD1 for D (6 bases). Trimming removed 4 bases from V and 3 bases from J, with 9 bases in between. The CDR3 is 14 residues long. Germline assignment: CDR1 LGHDT and CDR2 YNNKEL (reference sequence). As DNA, the CDR3 is TGTGCCAGCAGCCGGGGGCGGGACACCGGGGAGCTGTTTTTT. It encodes CASSRGRDTGELFF. Using reference TRBV3-1 and TRBJ2-2 for the parts outside the CDR3, the full variable domain is DTAVSQTPKYLVTQMGNDKSIKCEQNLGHDTMYWYKQDSKKFLKIMFSYNNKELIINETVPNRFSPKSPDKAHLNLHINSLELGDSAVYFCASSRGRDTGELFFGEGSRLTVL.

The chain employs TRBV6-2 or TRBV6-3 and TRBJ2-6, with unresolved D. The ends were cut back, 6 bases at V and 0 bases at J, with 12 bases in the middle. There are 16 residues in the CDR3. CDR1 and CDR2 from the germline V gene are MNHEY and SVGEGT. The DNA of the CDR3 is TGTGCCAGCAGCCAGAGTTGGGTCTCTGGGGCCAACGTCCTGACTTTC. Translation gives CASSQSWVSGANVLTF.

This clonotype was seen at least ten times. The chain employs TRBV9 and TRBJ2-3; no definite D call. Per germline, CDR1 SGDLS and CDR2 YYNGEE. The CDR3 runs 13 residues. The V end was cut by 1 base, the J end by 7 bases, with 10 bases between. The CDR3 protein is CASSVYVVNTQYF. The CDR3 DNA sequence: TGTGCCAGCAGCGTATATGTGGTGAATACGCAGTATTTT.